The next 12 T cell receptor beta chains were all read from a single sample in a study of early stage breast cancer tumors. Here immunoSEQ multiplex PCR was the method, and the copy in TCRdb shows in-frame clones only, minus some. The profile covers 25,000 to 35,000 clones, with around 50% appearing a single time and 7% to 9% taken by the ten largest. The source material was breast tumor tissue. Receptors were obtained from a person aged 45 to 60 with breast cancer.

This clone was observed a few times. The chain combines TRBV27 with TRBJ2-3, with TRBD2 identical over 7 bases. This CDR3 spans 18 amino acids. V lost 2 bases, J lost 5 bases, and 16 bases stayed unmatched. Per the germline V gene, CDR1 is MNHEY and CDR2 is SMNVEV (reference sequence). The CDR3 DNA reads TGTGCCAGCAGTTTAGTCGGGGGGAGGACACCCAGAGGAGATACGCAGTATTTT. Translation gives CASSLVGGRTPRGDTQYF.

This clone was counted a few times. This chain joins TRBV11-2 and TRBJ2-7, with TRBD2 as a possible D gene (6 bases). V was clipped by 4 bases and J by 2 bases, with 18 bases between them. The CDR3 contains 16 residues. Germline values: CDR1 SGHAT, CDR2 FQNNGV. CDR3 DNA sequence: TGTGCCAGCAGCTACCTTAGCGGTCCGAGTACCTACGAGCAGTACTTC. It specifies CASSYLSGPSTYEQYF.

The J gene is TRBJ1-1, the V gene TRBV5-1; the D gene is possibly TRBD1 (6 bases). This CDR3 is 15 amino acids long. The V end was cut by 3 bases, the J end by 4 bases, with 16 bases between. Germline lookup yields CDR1 SGHRS and CDR2 YFSETQ. As DNA, the CDR3 is TGCGCCAGCAGCTCCGGGGCGGGACACATCACTGAAGCTTTCTTT. This encodes CASSSGAGHITEAFF.

This clone appeared once. V usage is TRBV11-2 and J usage is TRBJ2-1; tentatively, D is TRBD2 (6 bases). The CDR3 runs 14 residues. The V end was cut by 2 bases, the J end by 7 bases, with 12 bases between. CDR1 is SGHAT, CDR2 FQNNGV, per germline. DNA for the CDR3: TGTGCCAGCAGCTTAAACTTGGCGGGGAATGAGCAGTTCTTC. It yields the protein CASSLNLAGNEQFF.

The chain carries TRBV27 and TRBJ1-1; no definite D call. CDR1 MNHEY and CDR2 SMNVEV come from the germline V gene (reference sequence). Trimming stripped 7 bases from V and 1 base from J, with 13 bases between. This CDR3 comprises 14 residues. CDR3 in DNA: TGTGCCAGCACTAGGCAAGTTCAGAACACTGAAGCTTTCTTT. Translating it yields CASTRQVQNTEAFF.

This sequence joins TRBV7-9 and TRBJ2-1; 9 nucleotides agree with TRBD2. In germline, CDR1 is SEHNR, CDR2 FQNEAQ (reference sequence). This CDR3 contains 14 residues. The junction had 7 bases not matched to a gene; V was cut back by 5 bases and J by 8 bases. The CDR3 loop is CASSQIAGVDEQFF. The DNA for the CDR3 is TGTGCCAGCAGCCAAATAGCGGGAGTGGATGAGCAGTTCTTC.

J is TRBJ1-2 and V is TRBV11-3; possibly TRBD1 for D (5 bases). CDR1 and CDR2 (germline): SGHNT, YENEEA. This CDR3 has 16 amino acids. Trimming took 2 bases from V and 1 from J, leaving 14 bases between them. This CDR3 is CASSLRGTTLNYGYTF. The CDR3 DNA reads as TGTGCCAGCAGCTTAAGAGGGACGACCCTTAACTATGGCTACACCTTC.

The chain is built from TRBV20-1 and TRBJ1-2; maybe TRBD1 (5 bases). CDR1 is DFQATT, CDR2 SNEGSKA, per germline (reference sequence). The V gene lost 4 bases and the J gene lost 4 bases, with 7 bases spanning the gap. This CDR3 has 11 residues. DNA of the CDR3: TGCAGTGCTACCGGGGCCTATGGCTACACCTTC. This sequence encodes CSATGAYGYTF.

The chain uses TRBV7-9 and TRBJ2-3; 8 bases agree with TRBD2. Trimming removed 6 bases from V and 3 bases from J; junction bases left unmatched: 14. This CDR3 contains 17 residues. Germline V gene data show CDR1 as SEHNR and CDR2 as FQNEAQ (reference sequence). CDR3 residues: CASRKRGAGVGTDTQYF. The CDR3 DNA follows: TGTGCCAGCAGGAAAAGAGGAGCGGGAGTGGGGACAGATACGCAGTATTTT.

The chain combines TRBV7-6 with TRBJ1-2, with a weak D call TRBD1 (5 bases). The CDR3 consists of 13 residues. Germline V lookup: CDR1 SGHVS, CDR2 FNYEAQ. V was pared by 5 bases and J by 6 bases, with 13 bases between. The CDR3 nucleotides read TGTGCCAGCAGCCACGGGGGTGGGGATGGCTACACCTTC. This encodes CASSHGGGDGYTF.

The chain joins TRBV5-6 to TRBJ2-5, with 8 positions matching TRBD1. Unmatched junction bases numbered 6, after V lost 5 bases and J lost 6 bases. The CDR3 consists of 13 residues. Germline assignment: CDR1 SGHDT and CDR2 YYEEEE. CDR3 bases: TGTGCCAGCAGGATACAGGGGGTGAAGACCCAGTACTTC. It translates to CASRIQGVKTQYF.

This sequence joins TRBV6-5 and TRBJ1-2; D gene unclear. The germline gives CDR1 MNHEY, CDR2 SVGAGI. The CDR3 extends over 11 amino acids. The V gene lost 8 bases and the J gene lost 4 bases, with 8 bases spanning the gap. For the CDR3, the DNA is TGTGCCAGCCGAGCCTTCTATGGCTACACCTTC. It yields the protein CASRAFYGYTF.